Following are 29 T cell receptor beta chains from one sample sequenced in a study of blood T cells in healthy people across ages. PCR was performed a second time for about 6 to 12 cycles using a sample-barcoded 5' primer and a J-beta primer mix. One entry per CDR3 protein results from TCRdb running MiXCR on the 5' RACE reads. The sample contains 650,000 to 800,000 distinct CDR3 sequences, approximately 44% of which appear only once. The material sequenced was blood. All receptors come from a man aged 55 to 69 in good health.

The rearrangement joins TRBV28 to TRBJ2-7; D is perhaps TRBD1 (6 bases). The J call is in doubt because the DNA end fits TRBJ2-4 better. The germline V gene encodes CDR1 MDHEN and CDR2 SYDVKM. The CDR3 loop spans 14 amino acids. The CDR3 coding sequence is TGTGCCAGTGGGGGACAAGCGGCCAAAAACATTCAGTACTTC. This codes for CASGGQAAKNIQYF.

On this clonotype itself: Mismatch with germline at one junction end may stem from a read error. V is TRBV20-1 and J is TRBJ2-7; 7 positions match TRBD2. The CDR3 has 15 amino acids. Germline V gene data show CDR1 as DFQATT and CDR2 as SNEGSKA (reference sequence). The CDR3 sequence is CSARDRLAVSYKQYF. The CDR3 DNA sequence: TGCAGTGCTAGAGATCGACTAGCCGTCTCCTACAAGCAGTACTTC.

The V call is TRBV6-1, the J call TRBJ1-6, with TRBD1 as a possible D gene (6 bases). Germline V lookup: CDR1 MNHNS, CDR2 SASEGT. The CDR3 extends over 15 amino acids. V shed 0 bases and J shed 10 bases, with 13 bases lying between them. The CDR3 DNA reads TGTGCCAGCAGTGAAGCCTGGGGGCGAGAATCACCCCTCCACTTT. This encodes CASSEAWGRESPLHF.

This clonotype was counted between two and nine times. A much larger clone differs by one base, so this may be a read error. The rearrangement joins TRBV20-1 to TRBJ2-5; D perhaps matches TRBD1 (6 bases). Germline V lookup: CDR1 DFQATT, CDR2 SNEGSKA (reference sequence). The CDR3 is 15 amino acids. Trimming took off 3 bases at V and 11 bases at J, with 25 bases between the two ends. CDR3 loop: CSARLPDRGYNEQYF. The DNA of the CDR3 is TGCAGTGCTAGGTTACCGGACAGAGGTTACAATGAGCAGTACTTC.

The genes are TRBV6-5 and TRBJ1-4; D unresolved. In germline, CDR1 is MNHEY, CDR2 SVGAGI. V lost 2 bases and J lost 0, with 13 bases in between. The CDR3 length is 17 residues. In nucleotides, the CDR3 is TGTGCCAGCAGTTACGGCTTCGGGCCTGCAACTAATGAAAAACTGTTTTTT. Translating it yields CASSYGFGPATNEKLFF.

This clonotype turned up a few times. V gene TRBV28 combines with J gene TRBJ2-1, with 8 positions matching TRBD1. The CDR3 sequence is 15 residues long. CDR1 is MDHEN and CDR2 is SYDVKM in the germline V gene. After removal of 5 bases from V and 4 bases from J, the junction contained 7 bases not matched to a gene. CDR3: CASSRQGTYYNEQFF. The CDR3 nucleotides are TGTGCCAGCAGTAGACAGGGGACATATTACAATGAGCAGTTCTTC.

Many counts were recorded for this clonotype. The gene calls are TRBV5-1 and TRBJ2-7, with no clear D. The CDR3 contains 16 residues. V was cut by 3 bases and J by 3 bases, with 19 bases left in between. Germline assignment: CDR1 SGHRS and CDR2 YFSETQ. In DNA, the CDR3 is TGCGCCAGCAGCTACCTTCAGAATACACGGAGCTACGAGCAGTACTTC. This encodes CASSYLQNTRSYEQYF.

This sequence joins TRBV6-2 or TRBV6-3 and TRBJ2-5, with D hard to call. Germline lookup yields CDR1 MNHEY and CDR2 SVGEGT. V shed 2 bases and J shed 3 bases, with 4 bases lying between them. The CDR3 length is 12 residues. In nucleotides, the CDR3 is TGTGCCAGCAGTTACCCAAAAGAGACCCAGTACTTC. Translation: CASSYPKETQYF.

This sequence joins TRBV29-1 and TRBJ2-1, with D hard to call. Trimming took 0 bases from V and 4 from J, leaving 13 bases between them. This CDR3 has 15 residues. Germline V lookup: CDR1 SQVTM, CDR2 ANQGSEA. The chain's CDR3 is CSVEDPRAKYNEQFF. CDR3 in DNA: TGCAGCGTTGAAGACCCCCGGGCGAAGTACAATGAGCAGTTCTTC.

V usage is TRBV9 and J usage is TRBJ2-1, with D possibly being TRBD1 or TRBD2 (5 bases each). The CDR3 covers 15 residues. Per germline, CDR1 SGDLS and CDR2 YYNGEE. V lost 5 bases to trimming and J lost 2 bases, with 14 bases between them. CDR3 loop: CASSPGPSTYNEQFF. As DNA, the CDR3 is TGTGCCAGCAGTCCGGGACCATCAACCTACAATGAGCAGTTCTTC.

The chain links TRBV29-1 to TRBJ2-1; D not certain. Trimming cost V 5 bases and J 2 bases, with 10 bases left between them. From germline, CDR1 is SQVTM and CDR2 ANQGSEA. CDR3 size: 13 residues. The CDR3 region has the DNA TGCAGCGTTACCCCGATAGCCTACAATGAGCAGTTCTTC. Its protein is CSVTPIAYNEQFF.

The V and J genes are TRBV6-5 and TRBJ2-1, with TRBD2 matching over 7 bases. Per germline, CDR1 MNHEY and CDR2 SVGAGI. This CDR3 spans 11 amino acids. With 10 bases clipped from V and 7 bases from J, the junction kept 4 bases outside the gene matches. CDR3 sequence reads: CATGGWNEQFF. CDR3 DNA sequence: TGTGCCACCGGGGGGTGGAATGAGCAGTTCTTC.

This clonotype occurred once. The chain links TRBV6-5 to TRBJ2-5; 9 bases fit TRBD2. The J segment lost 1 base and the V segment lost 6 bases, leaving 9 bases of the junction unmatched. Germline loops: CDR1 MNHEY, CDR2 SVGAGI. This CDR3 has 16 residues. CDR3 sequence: CASRPGGAGGQETQYF. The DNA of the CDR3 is TGTGCCAGCAGACCCGGGGGAGCGGGGGGCCAAGAGACCCAGTACTTC.

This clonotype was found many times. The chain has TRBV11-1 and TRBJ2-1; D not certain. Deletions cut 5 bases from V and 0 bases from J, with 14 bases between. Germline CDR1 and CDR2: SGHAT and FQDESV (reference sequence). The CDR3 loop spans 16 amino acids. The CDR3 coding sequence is TGTGCCAGCAGCCCGCTAGACATGAGCTCCTACAATGAGCAGTTCTTC. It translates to CASSPLDMSSYNEQFF. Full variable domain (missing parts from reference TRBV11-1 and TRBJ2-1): EAEVAQSPRYKITEKSQAVAFWCDPISGHATLYWYRQILGQGPELLVQFQDESVVDDSQLPKDRFSAERLKGVDSTLKIQPAELGDSAMYLCASSPLDMSSYNEQFFGPGTRLTVL.

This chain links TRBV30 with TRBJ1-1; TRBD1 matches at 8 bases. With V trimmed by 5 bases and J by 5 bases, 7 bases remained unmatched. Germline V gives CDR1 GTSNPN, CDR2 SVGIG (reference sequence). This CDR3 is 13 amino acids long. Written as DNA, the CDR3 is TGTGCCTGGGGTAGGACAGGGAGGACTGAAGCTTTCTTT. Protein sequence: CAWGRTGRTEAFF.

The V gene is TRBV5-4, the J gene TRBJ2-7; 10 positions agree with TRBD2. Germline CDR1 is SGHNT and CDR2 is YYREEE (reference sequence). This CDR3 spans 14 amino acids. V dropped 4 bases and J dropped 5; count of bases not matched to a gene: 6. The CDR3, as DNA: TGTGCCAGCAGCATTAGCGGGGGGTTGGACGAGCAGTACTTC. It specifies CASSISGGLDEQYF.

The CDR3 DNA follows: TGCAGTGCTTCCGGGACAGGGGGAATCAATGAGCAGTTCTTC. Residues: CSASGTGGINEQFF. This chain links TRBV20-1 with TRBJ2-1; 11 bases line up with TRBD1. V shed 5 bases and J 6 bases; nucleotides not matched to a gene: 6. Germline V gene data show CDR1 as DFQATT and CDR2 as SNEGSKA (reference sequence). This CDR3 comprises 14 residues.

CDR3 amino acids: CASSTRPGGRQPQHF. The CDR3, as DNA: TGTGCCAGCAGTACCCGTCCAGGGGGCCGGCAGCCCCAGCATTTT. The chain recombines TRBV6-2 or TRBV6-3 with TRBJ1-5; 8 nucleotides agree with TRBD1. Germline assignment: CDR1 MNHEY and CDR2 SVGEGT. The CDR3 covers 15 residues. V lost 5 bases, J lost 7 bases, and 10 bases stayed unmatched.

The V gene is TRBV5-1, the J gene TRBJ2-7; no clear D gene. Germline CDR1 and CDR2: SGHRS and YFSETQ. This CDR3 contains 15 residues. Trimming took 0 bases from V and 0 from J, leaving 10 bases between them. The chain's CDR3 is CASSLVQTPSYEQYF. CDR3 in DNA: TGCGCCAGCAGCTTGGTACAGACTCCCTCCTACGAGCAGTACTTC.

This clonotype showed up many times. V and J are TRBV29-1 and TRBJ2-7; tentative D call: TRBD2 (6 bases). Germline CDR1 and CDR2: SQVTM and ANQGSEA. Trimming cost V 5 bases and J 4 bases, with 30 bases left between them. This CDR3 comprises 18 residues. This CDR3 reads CSVTHTRRGTSGGYEQYF. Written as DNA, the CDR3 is TGCAGCGTTACCCACACGAGGAGAGGGACCTCCGGAGGGTACGAGCAGTACTTC.

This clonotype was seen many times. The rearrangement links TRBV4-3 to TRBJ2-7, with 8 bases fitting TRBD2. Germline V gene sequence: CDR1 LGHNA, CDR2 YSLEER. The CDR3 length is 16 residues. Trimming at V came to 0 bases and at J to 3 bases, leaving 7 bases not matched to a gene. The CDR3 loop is CASSQDPLGTSYEQYF. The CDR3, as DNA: TGCGCCAGCAGCCAAGACCCCTTGGGGACTAGCTACGAGCAGTACTTC.

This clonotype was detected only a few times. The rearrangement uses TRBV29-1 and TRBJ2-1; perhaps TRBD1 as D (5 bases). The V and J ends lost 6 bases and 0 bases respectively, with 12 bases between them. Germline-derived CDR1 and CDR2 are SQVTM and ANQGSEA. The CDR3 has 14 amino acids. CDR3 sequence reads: CSVDTGISYNEQFF. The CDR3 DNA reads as TGCAGCGTGGATACAGGTATCTCCTACAATGAGCAGTTCTTC.

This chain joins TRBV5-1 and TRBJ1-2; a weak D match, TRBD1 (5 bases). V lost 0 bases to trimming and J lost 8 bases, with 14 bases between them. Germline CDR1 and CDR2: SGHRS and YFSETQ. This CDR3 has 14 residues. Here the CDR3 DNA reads TGCGCCAGCAGCTTGGGACCTCAGGGCTCCGGCTACACCTTC. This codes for CASSLGPQGSGYTF.

The CDR3 protein is CSAMSYRVVGTDTQYF. The CDR3 bases are TGCAGTGCTATGTCCTACAGGGTGGTTGGCACAGATACGCAGTATTTT. The gene calls are TRBV20-1 and TRBJ2-3, with a weak D call TRBD1 (6 bases). V gave up 4 bases and J gave up 1 base, with 18 bases separating them. The germline V gene has CDR1 DFQATT and CDR2 SNEGSKA (reference sequence). There are 16 residues in the CDR3.

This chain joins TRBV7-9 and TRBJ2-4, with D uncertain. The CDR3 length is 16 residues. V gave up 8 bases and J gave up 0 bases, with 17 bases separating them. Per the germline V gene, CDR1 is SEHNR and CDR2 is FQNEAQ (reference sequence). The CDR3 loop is CASGSTREVAKNIQYF. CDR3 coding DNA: TGTGCCAGCGGCTCAACACGTGAGGTAGCCAAAAACATTCAGTACTTC.

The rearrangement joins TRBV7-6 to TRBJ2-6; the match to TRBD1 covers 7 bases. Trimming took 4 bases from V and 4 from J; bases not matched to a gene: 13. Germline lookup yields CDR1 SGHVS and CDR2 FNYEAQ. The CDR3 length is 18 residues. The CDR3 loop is CASSSHRGLIRGANVLTF. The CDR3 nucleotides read TGTGCCAGCAGCTCACACAGGGGCTTGATACGGGGGGCCAACGTCCTGACTTTC.

DNA of the CDR3: TGTGCCAGCAGCGCGGAGGGCTTACATTCACCCCTCCACTTT. Residues: CASSAEGLHSPLHF. The chain couples TRBV7-9 to TRBJ1-6; D is unclear. The V end lost 5 bases, the J end lost 8 bases, and 13 bases lay between the germline ends. This CDR3 contains 14 residues. Germline V CDR1 and CDR2: SEHNR, FQNEAQ (reference sequence).

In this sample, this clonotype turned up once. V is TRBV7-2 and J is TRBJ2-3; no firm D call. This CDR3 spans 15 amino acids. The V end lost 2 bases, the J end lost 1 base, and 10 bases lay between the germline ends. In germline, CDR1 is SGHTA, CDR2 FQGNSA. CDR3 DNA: TGTGCCAGCAGCTTATACCGGACGGGCACAGATACGCAGTATTTT. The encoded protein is CASSLYRTGTDTQYF.

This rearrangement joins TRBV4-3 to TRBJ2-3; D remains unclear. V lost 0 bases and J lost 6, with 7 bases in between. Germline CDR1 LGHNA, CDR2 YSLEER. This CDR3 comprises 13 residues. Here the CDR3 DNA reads TGCGCCAGCAGCCAAGAATCATGTGATACGCAGTATTTT. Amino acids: CASSQESCDTQYF.